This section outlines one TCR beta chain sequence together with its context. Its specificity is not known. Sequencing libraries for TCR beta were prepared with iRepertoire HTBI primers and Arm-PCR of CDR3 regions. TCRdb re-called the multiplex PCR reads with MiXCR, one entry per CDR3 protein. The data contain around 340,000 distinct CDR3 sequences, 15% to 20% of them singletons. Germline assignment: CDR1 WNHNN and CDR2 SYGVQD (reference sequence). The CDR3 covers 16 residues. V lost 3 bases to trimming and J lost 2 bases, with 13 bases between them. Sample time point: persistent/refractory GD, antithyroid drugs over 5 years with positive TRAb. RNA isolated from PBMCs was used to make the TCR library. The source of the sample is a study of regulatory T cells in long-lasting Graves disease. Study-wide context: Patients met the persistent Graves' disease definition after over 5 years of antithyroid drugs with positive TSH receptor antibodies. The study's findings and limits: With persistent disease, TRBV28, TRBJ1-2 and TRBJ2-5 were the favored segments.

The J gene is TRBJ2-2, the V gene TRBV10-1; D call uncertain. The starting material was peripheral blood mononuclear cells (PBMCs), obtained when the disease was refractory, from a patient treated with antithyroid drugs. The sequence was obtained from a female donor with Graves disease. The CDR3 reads CASSDHNHPNTGELFF. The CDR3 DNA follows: TGCGCCAGCAGTGACCACAACCACCCAAACACCGGGGAGCTGTTTTTT.